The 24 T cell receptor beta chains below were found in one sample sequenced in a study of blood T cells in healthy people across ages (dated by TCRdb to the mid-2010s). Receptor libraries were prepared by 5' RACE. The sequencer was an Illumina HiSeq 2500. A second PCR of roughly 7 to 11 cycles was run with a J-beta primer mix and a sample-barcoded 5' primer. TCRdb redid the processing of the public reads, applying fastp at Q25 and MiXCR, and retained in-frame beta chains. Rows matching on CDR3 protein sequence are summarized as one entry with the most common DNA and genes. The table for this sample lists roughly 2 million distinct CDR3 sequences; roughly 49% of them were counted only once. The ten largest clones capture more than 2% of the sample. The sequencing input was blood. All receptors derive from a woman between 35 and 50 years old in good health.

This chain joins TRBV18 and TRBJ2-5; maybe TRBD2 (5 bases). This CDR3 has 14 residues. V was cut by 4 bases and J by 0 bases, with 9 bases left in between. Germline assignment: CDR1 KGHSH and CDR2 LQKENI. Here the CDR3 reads CASSRTDYQETQYF. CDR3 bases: TGTGCCAGCTCACGCACGGACTACCAAGAGACCCAGTACTTC. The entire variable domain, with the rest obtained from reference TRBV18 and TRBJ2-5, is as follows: NAGVMQNPRHLVRRRGQEARLRCSPMKGHSHVYWYRQLPEEGLKFMVYLQKENIIDESGMPKERFSAEFPKEGPSILRIQQVVRGDSAAYFCASSRTDYQETQYFGPGTRLLVL.

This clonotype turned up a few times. The DNA for the CDR3 is TGTGCCAGCAGCCCAATAGCGGGGGGGCCCGACACAGATACGCAGTATTTT. Translation: CASSPIAGGPDTDTQYF. The chain joins TRBV28 to TRBJ2-3; 11 nucleotides align to TRBD2. Losses at the gene ends were 6 bases for V and 2 bases for J; bases not matched to a gene: 10. The germline gives CDR1 MDHEN, CDR2 SYDVKM. The CDR3 consists of 17 residues.

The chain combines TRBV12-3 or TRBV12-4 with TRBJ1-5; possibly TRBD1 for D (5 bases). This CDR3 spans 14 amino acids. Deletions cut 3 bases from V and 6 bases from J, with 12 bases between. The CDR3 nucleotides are TGTGCCAGCAGTTTGGGGGGGTTCGTTCAGCCCCAGCATTTT. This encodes CASSLGGFVQPQHF.

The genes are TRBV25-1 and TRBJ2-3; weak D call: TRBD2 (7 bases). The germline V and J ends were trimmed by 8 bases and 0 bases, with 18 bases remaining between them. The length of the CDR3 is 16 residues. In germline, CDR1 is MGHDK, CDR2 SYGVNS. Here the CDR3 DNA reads TGTGCCAGCTCACACGGGAGGACAGCGAGCACAGATACGCAGTATTTT. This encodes CASSHGRTASTDTQYF.

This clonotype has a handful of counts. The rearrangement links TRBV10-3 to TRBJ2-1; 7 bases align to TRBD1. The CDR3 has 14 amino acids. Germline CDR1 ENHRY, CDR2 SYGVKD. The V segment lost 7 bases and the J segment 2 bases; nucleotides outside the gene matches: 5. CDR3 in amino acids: CAIMEQGPYNEQFF. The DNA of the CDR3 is TGTGCCATCATGGAACAGGGGCCCTACAATGAGCAGTTCTTC.

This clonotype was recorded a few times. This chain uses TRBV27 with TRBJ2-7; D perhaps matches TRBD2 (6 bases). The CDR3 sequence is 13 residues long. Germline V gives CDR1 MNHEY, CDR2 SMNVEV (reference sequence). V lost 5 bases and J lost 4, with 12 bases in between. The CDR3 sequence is CASSPNRGYEQYF. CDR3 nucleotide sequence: TGTGCCAGCAGTCCGAACCGGGGGTACGAGCAGTACTTC.

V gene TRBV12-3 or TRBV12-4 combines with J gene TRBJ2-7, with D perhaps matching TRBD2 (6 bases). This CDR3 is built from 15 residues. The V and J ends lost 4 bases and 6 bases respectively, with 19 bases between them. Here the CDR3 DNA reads TGTGCCAGCAGTTGGAGTGGGACCCTTAGCGGCGAGCAGTACTTC. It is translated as CASSWSGTLSGEQYF.

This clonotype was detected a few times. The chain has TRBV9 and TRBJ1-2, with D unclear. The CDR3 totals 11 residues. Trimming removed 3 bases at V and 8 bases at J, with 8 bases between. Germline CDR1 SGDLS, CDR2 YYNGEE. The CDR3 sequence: CASSDRTGYTF. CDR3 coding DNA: TGTGCCAGCAGCGACCGAACGGGCTACACCTTC.

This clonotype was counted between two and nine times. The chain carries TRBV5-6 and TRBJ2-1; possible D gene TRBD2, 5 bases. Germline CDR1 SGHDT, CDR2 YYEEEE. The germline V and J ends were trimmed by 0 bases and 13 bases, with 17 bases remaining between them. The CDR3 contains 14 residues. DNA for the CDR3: TGTGCCAGCAGCTTGGCCGGCGAGGGAGAGACCCAGTTCTTC. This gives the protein CASSLAGEGETQFF.

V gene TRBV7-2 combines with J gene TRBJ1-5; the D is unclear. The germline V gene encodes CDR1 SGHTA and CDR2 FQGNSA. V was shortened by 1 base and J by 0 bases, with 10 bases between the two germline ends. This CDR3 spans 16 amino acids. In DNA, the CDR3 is TGTGCCAGCAGCTTAGTAACGGGCAATAGCAATCAGCCCCAGCATTTT. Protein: CASSLVTGNSNQPQHF.

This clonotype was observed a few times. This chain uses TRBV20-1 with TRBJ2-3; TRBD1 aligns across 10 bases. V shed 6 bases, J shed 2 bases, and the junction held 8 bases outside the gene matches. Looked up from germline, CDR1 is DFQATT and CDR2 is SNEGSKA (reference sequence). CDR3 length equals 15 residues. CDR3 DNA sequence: TGCAGTGCCGCCGGGACAGGGGTTTTCACAGATACGCAGTATTTT. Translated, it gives CSAAGTGVFTDTQYF.

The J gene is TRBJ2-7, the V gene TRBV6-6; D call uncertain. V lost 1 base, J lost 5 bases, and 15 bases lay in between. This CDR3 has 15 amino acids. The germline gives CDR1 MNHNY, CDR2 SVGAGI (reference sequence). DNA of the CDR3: TGTGCCAGCAGTTACTTTCAGGTTACCAGGAACGAGCAGTACTTC. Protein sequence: CASSYFQVTRNEQYF.

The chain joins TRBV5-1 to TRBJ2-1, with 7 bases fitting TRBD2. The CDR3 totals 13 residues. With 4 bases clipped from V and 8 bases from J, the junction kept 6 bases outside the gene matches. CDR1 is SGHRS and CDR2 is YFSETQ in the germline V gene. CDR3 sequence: CASSVQAGYEQFF. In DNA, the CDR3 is TGCGCCAGCAGCGTGCAAGCGGGGTATGAGCAGTTCTTC.

CDR3 sequence: CSAYRGNSYNEQYF. The CDR3 DNA reads TGCAGTGCTTACAGGGGGAACTCCTACAATGAGCAGTACTTC. V and J are TRBV20-1 and TRBJ2-7; 8 bases agree with TRBD1. This CDR3 has 14 residues. Germline V lookup: CDR1 DFQATT, CDR2 SNEGSKA (reference sequence). After removal of 5 bases from V and 7 bases from J, the junction contained 13 bases not matched to a gene.

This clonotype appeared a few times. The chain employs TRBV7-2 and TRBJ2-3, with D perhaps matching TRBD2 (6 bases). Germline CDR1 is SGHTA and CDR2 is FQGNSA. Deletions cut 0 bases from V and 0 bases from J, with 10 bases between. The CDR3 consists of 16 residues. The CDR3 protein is CASSLALGGSTDTQYF. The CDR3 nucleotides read TGTGCCAGCAGCTTAGCGCTCGGGGGTAGCACAGATACGCAGTATTTT.

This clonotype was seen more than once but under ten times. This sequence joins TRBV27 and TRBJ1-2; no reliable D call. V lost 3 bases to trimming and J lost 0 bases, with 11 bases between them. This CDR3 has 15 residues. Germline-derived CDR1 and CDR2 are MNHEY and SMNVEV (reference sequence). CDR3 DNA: TGTGCCAGCAGTTTTTCGGCGCAAGCTAACTATGGCTACACCTTC. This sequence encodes CASSFSAQANYGYTF.

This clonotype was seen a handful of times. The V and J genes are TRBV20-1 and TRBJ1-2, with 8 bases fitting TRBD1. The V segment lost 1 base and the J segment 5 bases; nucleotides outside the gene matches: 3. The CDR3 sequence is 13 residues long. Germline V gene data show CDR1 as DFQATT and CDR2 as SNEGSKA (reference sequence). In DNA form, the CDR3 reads TGCAGTGCTAGAGGGGGACAGGAGTATGGCTACACCTTC. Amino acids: CSARGGQEYGYTF.

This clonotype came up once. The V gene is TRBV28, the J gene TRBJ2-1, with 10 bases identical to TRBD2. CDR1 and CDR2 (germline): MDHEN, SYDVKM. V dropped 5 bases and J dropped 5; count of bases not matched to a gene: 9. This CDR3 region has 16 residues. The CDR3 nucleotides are TGTGCCAGCAGTCTCTCGACTAGCGGGCGCCACAATGAGCAGTTCTTC. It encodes CASSLSTSGRHNEQFF. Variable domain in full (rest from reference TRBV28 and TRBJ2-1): DVKVTQSSRYLVKRTGEKVFLECVQDMDHENMFWYRQDPGLGLRLIYFSYDVKMKEKGDIPEGYSVSREKKERFSLILESASTNQTSMYLCASSLSTSGRHNEQFFGPGTRLTVL.

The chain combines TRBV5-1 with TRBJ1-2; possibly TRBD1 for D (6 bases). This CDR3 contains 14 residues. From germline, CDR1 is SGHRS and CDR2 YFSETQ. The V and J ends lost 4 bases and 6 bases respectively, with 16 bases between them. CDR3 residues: CASSIGTTTDGYTF. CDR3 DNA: TGCGCCAGCAGCATCGGGACAACCACCGATGGCTACACCTTC.

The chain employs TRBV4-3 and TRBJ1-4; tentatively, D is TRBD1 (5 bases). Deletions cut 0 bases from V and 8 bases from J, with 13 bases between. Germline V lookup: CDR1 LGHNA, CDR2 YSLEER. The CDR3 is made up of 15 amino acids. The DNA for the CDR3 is TGCGCCAGCAGCCAAGATCGCGACAGTACGGAAAAACTGTTTTTT. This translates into CASSQDRDSTEKLFF.

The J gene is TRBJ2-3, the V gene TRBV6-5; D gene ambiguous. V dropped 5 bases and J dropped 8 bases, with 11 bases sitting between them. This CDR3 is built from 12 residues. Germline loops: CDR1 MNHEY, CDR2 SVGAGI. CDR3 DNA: TGTGCCAGCAGTCCCTCTCCCCGTACGCAGTATTTT. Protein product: CASSPSPRTQYF.

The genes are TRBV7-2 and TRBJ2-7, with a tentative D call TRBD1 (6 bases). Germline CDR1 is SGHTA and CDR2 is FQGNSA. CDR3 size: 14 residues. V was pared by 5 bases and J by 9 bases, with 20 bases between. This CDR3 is CASSPPSGSRGQYF. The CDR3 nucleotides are TGTGCCAGCAGCCCCCCCTCAGGGTCCAGGGGGCAGTACTTC.

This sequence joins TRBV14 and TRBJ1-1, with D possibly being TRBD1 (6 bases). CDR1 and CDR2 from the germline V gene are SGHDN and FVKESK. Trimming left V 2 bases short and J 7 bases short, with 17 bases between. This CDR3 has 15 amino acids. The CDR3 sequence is CASSQRGGRPGEAFF. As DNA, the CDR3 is TGTGCCAGCAGCCAACGTGGGGGGCGCCCCGGTGAAGCTTTCTTT.

This chain's CDR3 is CASRRQGILAQPQHF. The CDR3 DNA sequence: TGTGCCAGCAGACGACAGGGAATTTTGGCGCAGCCCCAGCATTTT. The V and J genes are TRBV12-3 or TRBV12-4 and TRBJ1-5; TRBD1 matches at 7 bases. The V and J ends lost 6 bases and 7 bases, in that order; junction bases with no gene match: 12. CDR3 length equals 15 residues.